There are a few counts of the clone carrying this T cell receptor (beta chain). Repertoires were generated with immunoSEQ multiplex PCR, while TCRdb's copy carries only in-frame clones and drops some. This table has about 100,000 clones, approximately 90% appearing once. The V end was cut by 6 bases, the J end by 8 bases, with 13 bases between. The CDR3 is 12 residues long. Germline CDR1 MNHEY, CDR2 SMNVEV (reference sequence). The sample originates from a study of T cell responses to AZD1222 COVID-19 vaccine. This TCR came from an adult who received the AZD1222 COVID-19 vaccine. Material: peripheral blood, obtained 28 days after the second AZD1222 dose. This chain links TRBV27 with TRBJ1-2; D is ambiguous. CDR3: CASRAGGRGYTF. The CDR3, as DNA: TGTGCCAGCAGGGCGGGTGGTAGGGGCTACACCTTC.